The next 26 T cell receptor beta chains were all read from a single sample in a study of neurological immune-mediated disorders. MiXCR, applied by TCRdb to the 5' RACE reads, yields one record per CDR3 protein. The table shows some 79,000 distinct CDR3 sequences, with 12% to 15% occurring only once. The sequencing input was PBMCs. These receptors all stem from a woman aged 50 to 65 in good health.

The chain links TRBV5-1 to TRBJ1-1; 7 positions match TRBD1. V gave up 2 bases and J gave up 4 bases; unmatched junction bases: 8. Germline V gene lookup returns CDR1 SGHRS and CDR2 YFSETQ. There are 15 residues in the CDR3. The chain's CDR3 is CASSFLRTGLTEAFF. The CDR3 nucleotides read TGCGCCAGCAGCTTTCTTAGGACAGGCCTCACTGAAGCTTTCTTT.

The DNA for the CDR3 is TGCGCCAGCAGCCGAGGACATCTCTCATATACGCAGTATTTT. Residues: CASSRGHLSYTQYF. The chain recombines TRBV5-1 with TRBJ2-3, with D maybe TRBD1 (5 bases). Germline V gene lookup returns CDR1 SGHRS and CDR2 YFSETQ. Trimming removed 4 bases at V and 7 bases at J, with 16 bases between. The CDR3 consists of 14 residues.

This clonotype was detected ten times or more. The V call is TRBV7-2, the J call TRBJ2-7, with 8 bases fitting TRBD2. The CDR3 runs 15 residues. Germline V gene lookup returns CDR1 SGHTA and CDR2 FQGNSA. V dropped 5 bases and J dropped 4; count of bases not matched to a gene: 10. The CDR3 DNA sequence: TGTGCCAGCAGCCCCGGTGGGGCGGGGGGTTACGAGCAGTACTTC. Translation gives CASSPGGAGGYEQYF.

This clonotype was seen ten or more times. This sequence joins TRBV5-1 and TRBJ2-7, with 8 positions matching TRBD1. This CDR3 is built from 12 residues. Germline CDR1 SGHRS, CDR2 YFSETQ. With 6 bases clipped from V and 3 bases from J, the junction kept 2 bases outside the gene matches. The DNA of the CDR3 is TGCGCCAGCACCGGACAGGGCTACGAGCAGTACTTC. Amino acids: CASTGQGYEQYF.

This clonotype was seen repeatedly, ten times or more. This CDR3 reads CATSGASLTDTQYF. CDR3 bases: TGTGCCACCTCAGGCGCCAGCTTGACAGATACGCAGTATTTT. This sequence joins TRBV24-1 and TRBJ2-3; D remains unclear. The CDR3 spans 14 residues. Germline CDR1 and CDR2: KGHDR and SFDVKD. Trimming took 9 bases from V and 3 from J, leaving 15 bases between them.

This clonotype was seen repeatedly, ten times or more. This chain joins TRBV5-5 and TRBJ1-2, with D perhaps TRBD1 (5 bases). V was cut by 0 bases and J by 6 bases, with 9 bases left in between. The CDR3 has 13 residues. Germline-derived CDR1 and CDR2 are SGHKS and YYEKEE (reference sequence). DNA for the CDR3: TGTGCCAGCAGCTTGGTGGACAACGATGGCTACACCTTC. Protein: CASSLVDNDGYTF.

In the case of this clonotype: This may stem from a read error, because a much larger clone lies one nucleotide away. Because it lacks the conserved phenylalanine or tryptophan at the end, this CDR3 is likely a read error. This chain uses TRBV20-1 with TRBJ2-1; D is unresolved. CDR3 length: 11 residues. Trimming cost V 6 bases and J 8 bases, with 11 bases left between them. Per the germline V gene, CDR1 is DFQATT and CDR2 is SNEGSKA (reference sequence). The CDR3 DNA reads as TGCAGTGCAACCCCTTGGGATGAGCAGTTCTCC. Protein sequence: CSATPWDEQFS.

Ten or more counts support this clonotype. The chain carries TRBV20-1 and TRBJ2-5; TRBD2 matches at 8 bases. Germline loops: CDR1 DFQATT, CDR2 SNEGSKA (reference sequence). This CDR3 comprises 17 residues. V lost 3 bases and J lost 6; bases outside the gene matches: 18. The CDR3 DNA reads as TGCAGTGCTAGTGGCCGTATACGAGCGGGAGTTAGGAAGACCCAGTACTTC. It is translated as CSASGRIRAGVRKTQYF.

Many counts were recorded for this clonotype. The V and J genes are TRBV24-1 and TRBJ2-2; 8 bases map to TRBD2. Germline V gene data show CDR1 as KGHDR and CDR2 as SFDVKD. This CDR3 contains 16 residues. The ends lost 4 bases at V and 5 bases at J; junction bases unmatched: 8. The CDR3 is CATSDPIGGGTGELFF. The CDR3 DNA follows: TGTGCCACCAGTGACCCAATAGGCGGGGGGACCGGGGAGCTGTTTTTT.

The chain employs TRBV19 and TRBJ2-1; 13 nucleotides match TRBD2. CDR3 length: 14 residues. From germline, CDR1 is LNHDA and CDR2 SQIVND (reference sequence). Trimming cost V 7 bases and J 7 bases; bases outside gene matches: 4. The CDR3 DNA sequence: TGTGCCAGTACGGGACTAGCGGGAATTAATGAGCAGTTCTTC. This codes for CASTGLAGINEQFF.

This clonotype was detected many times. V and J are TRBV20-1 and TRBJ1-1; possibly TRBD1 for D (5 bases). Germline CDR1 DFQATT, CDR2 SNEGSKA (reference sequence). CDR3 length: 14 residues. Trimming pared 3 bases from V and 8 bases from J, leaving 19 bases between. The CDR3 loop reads CSASGLGRRGEAFF. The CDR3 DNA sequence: TGCAGTGCTAGTGGATTGGGACGGAGAGGAGAAGCTTTCTTT.

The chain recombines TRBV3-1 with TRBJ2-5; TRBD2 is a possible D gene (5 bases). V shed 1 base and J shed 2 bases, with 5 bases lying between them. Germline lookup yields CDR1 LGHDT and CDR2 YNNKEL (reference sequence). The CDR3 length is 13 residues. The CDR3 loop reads CASSQGTQETQYF. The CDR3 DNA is TGTGCCAGCAGCCAAGGGACTCAAGAGACCCAGTACTTC.

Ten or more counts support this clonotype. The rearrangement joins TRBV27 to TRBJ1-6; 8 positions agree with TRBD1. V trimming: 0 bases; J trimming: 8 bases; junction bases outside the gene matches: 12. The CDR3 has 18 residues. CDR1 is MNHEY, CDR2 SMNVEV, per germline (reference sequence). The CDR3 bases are TGTGCCAGCAGTTTATCGGTCGGACAGGGTTTTGGGTATTCACCCCTCCACTTT. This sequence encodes CASSLSVGQGFGYSPLHF.

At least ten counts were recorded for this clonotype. The CDR3 spells CASSLGVSSGGMYQETQYF. CDR3 in DNA: TGCGCCAGCAGCTTGGGAGTATCTAGCGGGGGAATGTACCAAGAGACCCAGTACTTC. The chain employs TRBV5-1 and TRBJ2-5, with TRBD2 matching 10 bases. Losses at the gene ends were 0 bases for V and 0 bases for J; bases not matched to a gene: 11. CDR3 length equals 19 residues. Germline V CDR1 and CDR2: SGHRS, YFSETQ.

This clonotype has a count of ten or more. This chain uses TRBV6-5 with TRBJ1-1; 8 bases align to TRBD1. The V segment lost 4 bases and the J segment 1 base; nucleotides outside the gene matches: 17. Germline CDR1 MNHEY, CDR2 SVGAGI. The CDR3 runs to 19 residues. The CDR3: CASSFRRPSQGAGNTEAFF. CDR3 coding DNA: TGTGCCAGCAGTTTCCGCCGTCCTAGCCAGGGGGCAGGGAACACTGAAGCTTTCTTT.

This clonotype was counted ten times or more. The DNA for the CDR3 is TGTGCCATCAACCGAGACGGCACCTACGAGCAGTACTTC. Protein sequence: CAINRDGTYEQYF. This chain joins TRBV10-3 and TRBJ2-7, with D uncertain. Germline V CDR1 and CDR2: ENHRY, SYGVKD. The V end was cut by 7 bases, the J end by 2 bases, with 12 bases between. The CDR3 has 13 residues.

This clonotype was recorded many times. The CDR3 region is CASSLDDIAKQFF. The DNA of the CDR3 is TGCGCCAGCAGCTTGGACGACATCGCCAAGCAGTTCTTC. V gene TRBV5-1 combines with J gene TRBJ2-1; D is unclear. Germline V gene data show CDR1 as SGHRS and CDR2 as YFSETQ. The CDR3 spans 13 residues. V lost 0 bases, J lost 11 bases, and 12 bases lay in between. Variable domain in full (rest from reference TRBV5-1 and TRBJ2-1): KAGVTQTPRYLIKTRGQQVTLSCSPISGHRSVSWYQQTPGQGLQFLFEYFSETQRNKGNFPGRFSGRQFSNSRSEMNVSTLELGDSALYLCASSLDDIAKQFFGPGTRLTVL.

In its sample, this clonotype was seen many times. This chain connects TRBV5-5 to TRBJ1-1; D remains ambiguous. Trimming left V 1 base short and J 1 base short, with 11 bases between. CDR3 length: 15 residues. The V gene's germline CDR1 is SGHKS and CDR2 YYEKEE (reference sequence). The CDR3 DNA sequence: TGTGCCAGCAGCTTGTATGGATCCCGGAACACTGAAGCTTTCTTT. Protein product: CASSLYGSRNTEAFF.

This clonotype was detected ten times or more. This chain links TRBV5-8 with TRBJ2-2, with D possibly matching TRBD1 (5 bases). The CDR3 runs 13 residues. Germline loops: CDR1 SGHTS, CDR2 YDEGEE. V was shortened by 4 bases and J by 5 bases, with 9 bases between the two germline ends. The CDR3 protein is CASSRKGTGELFF. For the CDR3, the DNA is TGTGCCAGCAGCCGCAAGGGGACCGGGGAGCTGTTTTTT. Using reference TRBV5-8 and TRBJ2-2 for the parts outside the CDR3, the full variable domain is EAGVTQSPTHLIKTRGQQATLRCSPISGHTSVYWYQQALGLGLQFLLWYDEGEERNRGNFPPRFSGRQFPNYSSELNVNALELEDSALYLCASSRKGTGELFFGEGSRLTVL.

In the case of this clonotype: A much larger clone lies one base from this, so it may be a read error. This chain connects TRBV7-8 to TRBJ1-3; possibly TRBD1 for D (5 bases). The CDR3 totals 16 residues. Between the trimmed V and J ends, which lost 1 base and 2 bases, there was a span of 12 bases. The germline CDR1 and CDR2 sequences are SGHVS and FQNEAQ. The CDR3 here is CASSLVRAVAGNTIYF. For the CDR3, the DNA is TGTGCCAGCAGCTTAGTCAGGGCAGTGGCTGGAAACACCATATATTTT.

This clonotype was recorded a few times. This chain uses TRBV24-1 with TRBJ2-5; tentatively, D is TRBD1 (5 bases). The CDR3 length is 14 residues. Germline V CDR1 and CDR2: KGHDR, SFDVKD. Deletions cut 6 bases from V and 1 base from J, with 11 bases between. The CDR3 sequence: CATSPRTSQETQYF. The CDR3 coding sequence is TGTGCCACCAGTCCACGGACATCCCAAGAGACCCAGTACTTC.

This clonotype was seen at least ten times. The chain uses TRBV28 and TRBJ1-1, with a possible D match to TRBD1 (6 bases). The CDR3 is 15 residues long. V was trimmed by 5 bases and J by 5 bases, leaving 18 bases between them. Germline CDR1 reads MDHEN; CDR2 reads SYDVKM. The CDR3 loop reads CASSPPGQGWTEAFF. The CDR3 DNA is TGTGCCAGCAGTCCTCCGGGACAAGGATGGACTGAAGCTTTCTTT. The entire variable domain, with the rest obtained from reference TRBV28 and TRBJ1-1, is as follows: DVKVTQSSRYLVKRTGEKVFLECVQDMDHENMFWYRQDPGLGLRLIYFSYDVKMKEKGDIPEGYSVSREKKERFSLILESASTNQTSMYLCASSPPGQGWTEAFFGQGTRLTVV.

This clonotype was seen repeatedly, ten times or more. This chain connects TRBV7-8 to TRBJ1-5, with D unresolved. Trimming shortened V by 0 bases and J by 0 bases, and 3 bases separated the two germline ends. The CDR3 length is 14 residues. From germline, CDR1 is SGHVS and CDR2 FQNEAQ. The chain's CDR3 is CASSLAYSNQPQHF. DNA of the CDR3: TGTGCCAGCAGCTTAGCTTATAGCAATCAGCCCCAGCATTTT.

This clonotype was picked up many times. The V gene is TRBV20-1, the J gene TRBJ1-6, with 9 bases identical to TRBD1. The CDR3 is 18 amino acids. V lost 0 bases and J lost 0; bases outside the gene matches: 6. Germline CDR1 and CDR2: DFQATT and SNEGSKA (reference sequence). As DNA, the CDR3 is TGCAGTGCTAGAGACCGGGACAGGGACAGCTCCTATAATTCACCCCTCCACTTT. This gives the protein CSARDRDRDSSYNSPLHF.

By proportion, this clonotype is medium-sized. The CDR3: CSVGTSGTLRPNEQFF. CDR3 DNA: TGCAGCGTGGGGACTAGCGGAACACTACGTCCCAATGAGCAGTTCTTC. The rearrangement joins TRBV29-1 to TRBJ2-1, with 11 positions matching TRBD2. V trimming: 6 bases; J trimming: 6 bases; junction bases outside the gene matches: 13. The CDR3 has 16 residues. Per the germline V gene, CDR1 is SQVTM and CDR2 is ANQGSEA.

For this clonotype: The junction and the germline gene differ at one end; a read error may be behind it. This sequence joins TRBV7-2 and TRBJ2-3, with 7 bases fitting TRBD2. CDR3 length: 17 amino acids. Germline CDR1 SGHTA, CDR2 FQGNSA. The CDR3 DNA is TGTGCCAGCAGCTTAGCGGCTAGCGGAGCAAGCACAAATACGCGGTATTTT. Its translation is CASSLAASGASTNTRYF.